The 17 T cell receptor beta chains below come from one sample, sequenced in a study of blood T cells in healthy people across ages. A second about 7 to 11 cycle PCR used barcoded and J-beta primers. TCRdb passed the 5' RACE reads through MiXCR, listing each CDR3 protein once. The table lists hundreds of thousands of distinct CDR3 sequences, approximately 48% of them singletons. The sequenced material came from blood. These receptors originate from a man aged 60-69 years in good health.

This clonotype came up a few times. The DNA for the CDR3 is TGTGCCAGCAGCGTAGGGACAGTTGGTGGGGGTGAGCAGTTCTTC. Translated: CASSVGTVGGGEQFF. V and J are TRBV9 and TRBJ2-1, with D possibly being TRBD1 (6 bases). V was clipped by 0 bases and J by 9 bases, with 16 bases between them. The length of the CDR3 is 15 residues. Germline V gene data show CDR1 as SGDLS and CDR2 as YYNGEE.

The chain couples TRBV15 to TRBJ1-2; D is ambiguous. The germline gives CDR1 LNHNV, CDR2 YYDKDF (reference sequence). CDR3 length: 13 amino acids. V lost 5 bases, J lost 8 bases, and 15 bases lay in between. Here the CDR3 DNA reads TGTGCCACCAGCCTCGGACCTTTCGTCGGCTACACCTTC. This translates into CATSLGPFVGYTF.

Note on this clonotype: A junction boundary mismatches the germline segment, possibly from a read error. The chain employs TRBV6-1 and TRBJ2-3; D uncertain. The CDR3 loop spans 14 amino acids. The germline V gene encodes CDR1 MNHNS and CDR2 SASEGT. CDR3 DNA sequence: TGTGCCGGCAGTGTGGTCGGTGGCACAGATACGCAGTATTTT. Its protein product is CAGSVVGGTDTQYF.

This clonotype was recorded many times. The chain uses TRBV7-9 and TRBJ2-7, with 9 bases identical to TRBD1. V lost 6 bases to trimming and J lost 4 bases; unmatched junction nucleotides: 7. CDR1 is SEHNR and CDR2 is FQNEAQ in the germline V gene (reference sequence). The CDR3 is 14 amino acids. CDR3 residues: CASSLGTGLYEQYF. CDR3 nucleotides: TGTGCCAGCAGTTTGGGGACAGGGTTATACGAGCAGTACTTC.

This chain joins TRBV7-6 and TRBJ1-1; TRBD1 might be the D (5 bases). The CDR3 spans 15 residues. Trimming shortened V by 5 bases and J by 6 bases, and 19 bases separated the two germline ends. The germline V gene has CDR1 SGHVS and CDR2 FNYEAQ. The CDR3 DNA reads TGTGCCAGCAGCGCCCATAGGGCCGGGGGATCTGAAGCTTTCTTT. This sequence encodes CASSAHRAGGSEAFF.

There are a few counts of this clonotype. The chain recombines TRBV5-5 with TRBJ2-3, with 7 nucleotides matching TRBD1. With V trimmed by 4 bases and J by 2 bases, 7 bases remained unmatched. Germline CDR1 is SGHKS and CDR2 is YYEKEE (reference sequence). The CDR3 is made up of 15 amino acids. CDR3 DNA sequence: TGTGCCAGCAGCCGTAAGGGGGCTGACACAGATACGCAGTATTTT. Translation: CASSRKGADTDTQYF.

The sample holds many counts of this clonotype. V usage is TRBV7-9 and J usage is TRBJ2-7; D might be TRBD2 (5 bases). Germline CDR1 SEHNR, CDR2 FQNEAQ (reference sequence). This CDR3 is 12 amino acids long. Trimming took off 4 bases at V and 7 bases at J, with 11 bases between the two ends. For the CDR3, the DNA is TGTGCCAGCAGCTCGTACACGGGGGAGCAGTACTTC. This translates into CASSSYTGEQYF.

The chain couples TRBV6-1 to TRBJ2-7; D may correspond to TRBD1 or TRBD2 (5 bases each). V was clipped by 6 bases and J by 3 bases, with 24 bases between them. From germline, CDR1 is MNHNS and CDR2 SASEGT. The CDR3 has 17 residues. The CDR3 DNA reads as TGTGCCAGCAGGAAGCGCCCTGGGCCTTCGGGGCTCTACGAGCAGTACTTC. Protein: CASRKRPGPSGLYEQYF.

In DNA form, the CDR3 reads TGTGCCAGCAGCTCCAGAGGCGGCAGCAGCTCCTACGAGCAGTACTTC. Its protein is CASSSRGGSSSYEQYF. The rearrangement links TRBV28 to TRBJ2-7; no clear D. V was cut by 6 bases and J by 0 bases, with 18 bases left in between. This CDR3 is built from 16 residues. The germline gives CDR1 MDHEN, CDR2 SYDVKM.

The genes are TRBV2 and TRBJ2-1; perhaps TRBD2 as D (6 bases). Trimming took 6 bases from V and 4 from J, leaving 10 bases between them. CDR1 and CDR2 from the germline V gene are SNHLY and FYNNEI. The CDR3 totals 13 residues. The CDR3 is CASRREVYNEQFF. The CDR3 nucleotides read TGTGCCAGCAGGAGGGAGGTATACAATGAGCAGTTCTTC.

The chain uses TRBV7-2 and TRBJ1-6; D possibly corresponds to TRBD1 (5 bases). Trimming left V 5 bases short and J 2 bases short, with 16 bases between. CDR1 SGHTA and CDR2 FQGNSA come from the germline V gene. The CDR3 loop spans 17 amino acids. Written as DNA, the CDR3 is TGTGCCAGCAGCCCGTCGCCCCGAGGGGCCTATAATTCACCCCTCCACTTT. Residues: CASSPSPRGAYNSPLHF.

This clonotype was observed a handful of times. The CDR3 nucleotides are TGTGCCAGCAGTGCTCAGGCCGTGGAGACCCAGTACTTC. Encoded protein: CASSAQAVETQYF. This chain joins TRBV2 and TRBJ2-5; D ambiguous. The CDR3 is 13 residues long. The germline V and J ends were trimmed by 4 bases and 5 bases, with 11 bases remaining between them. The germline V gene has CDR1 SNHLY and CDR2 FYNNEI. The variable domain in full, with the rest retrieved from reference TRBV2 and TRBJ2-5, is EPEVTQTPSHQVTQMGQEVILRCVPISNHLYFYWYRQILGQKVEFLVSFYNNEISEKSEIFDDQFSVERPDGSNFTLKIRSTKLEDSAMYFCASSAQAVETQYFGPGTRLLVL.

This clonotype was picked up a small number of times. The V gene is TRBV5-1, the J gene TRBJ1-6, with TRBD1 identical over 9 bases. Per the germline V gene, CDR1 is SGHRS and CDR2 is YFSETQ. V shed 6 bases, J shed 10 bases, and the junction held 8 bases outside the gene matches. The CDR3 totals 14 residues. DNA for the CDR3: TGCGCCAGCACCGAGGGACAGGGAAGATCACCCCTCCACTTT. Protein product: CASTEGQGRSPLHF.

The chain carries TRBV11-2 and TRBJ2-3; D unclear. Trimming pared 5 bases from V and 1 base from J, leaving 10 bases between. Germline CDR1 SGHAT, CDR2 FQNNGV. CDR3 length: 14 residues. CDR3 bases: TGTGCCAGCAGCCCCCTGGTTGGCACAGATACGCAGTATTTT. Its translation: CASSPLVGTDTQYF.

This clonotype has a handful of counts. The V and J genes are TRBV20-1 and TRBJ2-5, with no clear D. V shed 0 bases and J shed 2 bases, with 13 bases lying between them. This CDR3 has 15 amino acids. Per germline, CDR1 DFQATT and CDR2 SNEGSKA (reference sequence). CDR3 DNA sequence: TGCAGTGCTAGAGATAGTTCCAGGCTTCAAGAGACCCAGTACTTC. Translated: CSARDSSRLQETQYF.

This clonotype was seen a few times. V gene TRBV7-9 combines with J gene TRBJ2-7; 8 bases line up with TRBD2. V lost 4 bases, J lost 5 bases, and 7 bases stayed unmatched. Germline V CDR1 and CDR2: SEHNR, FQNEAQ (reference sequence). The CDR3 totals 14 residues. The CDR3 sequence is CASSYSGAWDEQYF. The CDR3 coding sequence is TGTGCCAGCAGCTATAGCGGGGCGTGGGACGAGCAGTACTTC.

This clonotype was counted between two and nine times. The junction departs from the called germline gene at one end, perhaps through a read error. V usage is TRBV29-1 and J usage is TRBJ2-7; either TRBD1 or TRBD2 may fit D (7 bases each). Germline loops: CDR1 SQVTM, CDR2 ANQGSEA. The CDR3 covers 14 residues. The CDR3 DNA reads TGCAGCGTTCTGACCAGGGGGGGGACCTACGAGCGGTACTTC. Its protein product is CSVLTRGGTYERYF.